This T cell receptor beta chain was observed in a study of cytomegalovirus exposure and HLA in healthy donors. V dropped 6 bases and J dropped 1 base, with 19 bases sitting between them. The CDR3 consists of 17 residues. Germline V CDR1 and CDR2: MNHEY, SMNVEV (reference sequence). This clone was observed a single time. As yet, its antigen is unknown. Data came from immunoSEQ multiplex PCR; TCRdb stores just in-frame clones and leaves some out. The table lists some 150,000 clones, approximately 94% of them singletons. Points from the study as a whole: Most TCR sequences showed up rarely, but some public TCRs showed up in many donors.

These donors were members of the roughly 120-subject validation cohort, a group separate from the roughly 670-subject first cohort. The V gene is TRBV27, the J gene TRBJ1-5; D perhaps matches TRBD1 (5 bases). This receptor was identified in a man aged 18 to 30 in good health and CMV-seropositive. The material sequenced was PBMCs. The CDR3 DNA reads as TGTGCCAGCAGCCGCTTCTATCGGCAGGGCAGCAATCAGCCCCAGCATTTT. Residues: CASSRFYRQGSNQPQHF.